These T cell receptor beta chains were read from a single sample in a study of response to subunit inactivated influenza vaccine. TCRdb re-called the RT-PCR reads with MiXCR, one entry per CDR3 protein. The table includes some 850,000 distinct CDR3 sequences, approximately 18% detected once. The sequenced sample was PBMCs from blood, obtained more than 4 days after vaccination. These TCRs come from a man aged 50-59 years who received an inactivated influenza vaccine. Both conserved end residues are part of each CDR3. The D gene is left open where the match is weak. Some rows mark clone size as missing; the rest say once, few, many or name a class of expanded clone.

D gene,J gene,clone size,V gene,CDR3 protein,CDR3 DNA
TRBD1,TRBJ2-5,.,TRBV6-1,CASSVPRDSGGTQYF,TGTGCCAGCAGTGTGCCCCGGGACAGCGGAGGGACCCAGTACTTC
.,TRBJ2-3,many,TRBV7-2,CASSLGEDTQYF,TGTGCCAGCAGCTTAGGGGAGGATACGCAGTATTTT
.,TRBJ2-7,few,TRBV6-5,CASSYSDGPYEQYF,TGTGCCAGCAGTTACTCGGACGGTCCCTACGAGCAGTACTTC
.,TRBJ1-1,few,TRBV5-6,CASNGNAGLNTEAFF,TGTGCCAGCAACGGCAATGCAGGGCTGAACACTGAAGCTTTCTTT
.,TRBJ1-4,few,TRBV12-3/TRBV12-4,CASRAGQYNEKLFF,TGTGCCAGCAGGGCGGGACAATATAATGAAAAACTGTTTTTT
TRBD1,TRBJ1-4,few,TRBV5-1,CASTLFTGDEKLFF,TGCGCCAGCACCCTCTTCACAGGGGATGAAAAACTGTTTTTT
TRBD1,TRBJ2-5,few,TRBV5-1,CASSPRTGTQYF,TGCGCCAGCAGCCCTCGGACAGGGACCCAGTACTTC
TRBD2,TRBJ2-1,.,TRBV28,CASRLTSGYNEQFF,TGTGCCAGCAGGTTGACTAGCGGTTACAATGAGCAGTTCTTC
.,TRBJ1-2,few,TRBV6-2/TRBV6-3,CASGKGTKWGYTF,TGTGCCAGCGGGAAGGGGACCAAATGGGGCTACACCTTC
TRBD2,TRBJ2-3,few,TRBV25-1,CASSKTSGRFSDTQYF,TGTGCCAGCAGTAAGACTAGCGGGAGGTTCTCAGATACGCAGTATTTT